Listed here are 17 T cell receptor beta chains from one sample, sequenced in a study of post-analysis software for immune sequencing data. Study-level findings and limits: Compared with controls, patients had more of five TRBV segments, including TRBV5-6, TRBV5-1 and TRBV20-1.

Unique molecular identifiers were built into the TCR beta cDNA libraries. Via MiXCR, TCRdb re-called the PCR reads, giving one row per CDR3 protein. The sample has some 690,000 distinct CDR3 sequences; just under 30% are singletons. Their antigens are not known. Sample: blood. Receptors were obtained from a girl aged 5 to 17 with multiple sclerosis.

As to this clonotype: At one end, the junction sequence differs from germline, possibly due to a read error. This chain uses TRBV7-2 with TRBJ2-1, with 9 positions matching TRBD1. The CDR3 loop spans 14 amino acids. From germline, CDR1 is SGHTA and CDR2 FQGNSA. CDR3 coding DNA: TGTGCCAGCAGCTCCCGGACAGGGGTGGATGAGCGGTTCTTC. Its protein is CASSSRTGVDERFF.

The V call is TRBV7-9, the J call TRBJ1-2, with D possibly TRBD1 on 5 matching bases. V lost 5 bases to trimming and J lost 7 bases, with 17 bases between them. The CDR3 totals 14 residues. Per germline, CDR1 SEHNR and CDR2 FQNEAQ (reference sequence). Here the CDR3 reads CASSLPDTGRGYTF. DNA of the CDR3: TGTGCCAGCAGCCTCCCGGACACGGGTCGTGGCTACACCTTC.

The rearrangement uses TRBV5-1 and TRBJ2-4, with TRBD1 matching over 10 bases. CDR3 length: 15 amino acids. V shed 1 base, J shed 7 bases, and the junction held 5 bases outside the gene matches. Germline CDR1 is SGHRS and CDR2 is YFSETQ. CDR3 sequence reads: CASSLWGTGENIQYF. The DNA for the CDR3 is TGCGCCAGCAGCTTGTGGGGGACAGGGGAGAACATTCAGTACTTC. The full variable domain, in which reference TRBV5-1 and TRBJ2-4 provide the parts outside the CDR3, is KAGVTQTPRYLIKTRGQQVTLSCSPISGHRSVSWYQQTPGQGLQFLFEYFSETQRNKGNFPGRFSGRQFSNSRSEMNVSTLELGDSALYLCASSLWGTGENIQYFGAGTRLSVL.

This clonotype has just one count. Since a much larger clone is just one base distant, this may be a read error. The V call is TRBV7-9, the J call TRBJ2-4, with D maybe TRBD1 (5 bases). The J call may be mistaken, given a closer DNA end match to TRBJ2-7. Per germline, CDR1 SEHNR and CDR2 FQNEAQ (reference sequence). There are 12 residues in the CDR3. This CDR3 reads CASSQGCSEQYF. The CDR3 DNA reads TGTGCCAGCAGCCAGGGATGCTCCGAGCAGTACTTC.

This chain's CDR3 is CSARLGSNEQFF. The DNA for the CDR3 is TGCAGTGCTCGACTCGGGAGCAATGAGCAGTTCTTC. The chain is built from TRBV20-1 and TRBJ2-1, with a possible D match to TRBD2 (6 bases). V lost 5 bases and J lost 6, with 11 bases in between. The CDR3 loop spans 12 amino acids. Germline-derived CDR1 and CDR2 are DFQATT and SNEGSKA (reference sequence).

The V call is TRBV3-1, the J call TRBJ1-2; no clear D gene. The V gene's germline CDR1 is LGHDT and CDR2 YNNKEL (reference sequence). The length of the CDR3 is 13 residues. The germline V and J ends were trimmed by 1 base and 9 bases, with 12 bases remaining between them. The CDR3 reads CASSQGFETSYTF. The CDR3 DNA reads TGTGCCAGCAGCCAAGGATTCGAGACGAGCTACACCTTC.

J is TRBJ1-1 and V is TRBV29-1; 7 nucleotides line up with TRBD1. The CDR3 extends over 13 amino acids. V lost 1 base, J lost 5 bases, and 4 bases stayed unmatched. Germline V gives CDR1 SQVTM, CDR2 ANQGSEA. The DNA for the CDR3 is TGCAGCGTTGAAGGCCTACAGGGGACTGAAGCTTTCTTT. Residues: CSVEGLQGTEAFF.

The chain uses TRBV11-1 and TRBJ2-6, with 12 positions matching TRBD1. Germline-derived CDR1 and CDR2 are SGHAT and FQDESV (reference sequence). J was trimmed by 4 bases and V by 0 bases; bases with no gene match: 10. The length of the CDR3 is 20 residues. CDR3 in amino acids: CASSLAEGDRGLKGANVLTF. The DNA of the CDR3 is TGTGCCAGCAGCTTAGCCGAGGGGGACAGGGGGCTAAAGGGGGCCAACGTCCTGACTTTC.

This clonotype has more than one count but fewer than ten. The CDR3 here is CAISVARDENEQFF. The CDR3 DNA sequence: TGTGCCATCAGTGTGGCGCGCGATGAGAATGAGCAGTTCTTC. The rearrangement uses TRBV10-3 and TRBJ2-1; no firm D call. The CDR3 contains 14 residues. CDR1 and CDR2 from the germline V gene are ENHRY and SYGVKD. The V end was cut by 4 bases, the J end by 7 bases, with 14 bases between.

As DNA, the CDR3 is TGCAGCGTTCGGACAGGGAACGAGTTCGGGCAGTTCTTC. Translated, it gives CSVRTGNEFGQFF. V usage is TRBV29-1 and J usage is TRBJ2-1, with 8 bases that match TRBD1. The CDR3 totals 13 residues. Trimming removed 5 bases from V and 12 bases from J; junction bases left unmatched: 12. The germline gives CDR1 SQVTM, CDR2 ANQGSEA.

There are many counts of this clonotype. The chain couples TRBV7-9 to TRBJ2-7; D not certain. The germline V gene has CDR1 SEHNR and CDR2 FQNEAQ (reference sequence). CDR3 size: 12 residues. Deletions cut 1 base from V and 3 bases from J, with 4 bases between. This CDR3 is CASSLVGYEQYF. CDR3 DNA sequence: TGTGCCAGCAGCTTAGTGGGCTACGAGCAGTACTTC. Full variable domain (rest looked up from reference TRBV7-9 and TRBJ2-7): DTGVSQNPRHKITKRGQNVTFRCDPISEHNRLYWYRQTLGQGPEFLTYFQNEAQLEKSRLLSDRFSAERPKGSFSTLEIQRTEQGDSAMYLCASSLVGYEQYFGPGTRLTVT.

At least ten counts were recorded for this clonotype. The chain uses TRBV6-5 and TRBJ2-7, with TRBD1 matching over 7 bases. The junction had 12 bases not matched to a gene; V was cut back by 6 bases and J by 1 base. Germline lookup yields CDR1 MNHEY and CDR2 SVGAGI. The CDR3 contains 16 residues. The CDR3 coding sequence is TGTGCCAGCAGCTCCCCCAGGGCAGGGGGTTCCTACGAGCAGTACTTC. As protein: CASSSPRAGGSYEQYF.

The chain combines TRBV20-1 with TRBJ2-7; 8 bases agree with TRBD1. J was trimmed by 1 base and V by 2 bases; bases with no gene match: 4. The CDR3 totals 14 residues. Germline CDR1 and CDR2: DFQATT and SNEGSKA (reference sequence). CDR3 nucleotides: TGCAGTGCTAGACGGACAGGGACATCCTACGAGCAGTACTTC. This sequence encodes CSARRTGTSYEQYF.

The V gene is TRBV10-2, the J gene TRBJ1-5, with a weak D call TRBD1 (5 bases). Germline V gene sequence: CDR1 WSHSY, CDR2 SAAADI. This CDR3 is built from 17 residues. Trimming left V 2 bases short and J 10 bases short, with 24 bases between. For the CDR3, the DNA is TGCGCCAGCAGTGAGCCCTTACCGGACACCTCACGCCCCCCCCAGCATTTT. Protein sequence: CASSEPLPDTSRPPQHF.

The chain carries TRBV10-3 and TRBJ2-5; 9 bases are a match to TRBD1. With 3 bases clipped from V and 11 bases from J, the junction kept 1 base outside the gene matches. The length of the CDR3 is 11 residues. CDR1 and CDR2 from the germline V gene are ENHRY and SYGVKD. The chain's CDR3 is CAISDGTGQYF. For the CDR3, the DNA is TGTGCCATCAGTGATGGGACAGGGCAGTACTTC.

This clonotype was picked up a small number of times. This chain uses TRBV20-1 with TRBJ2-3; D call uncertain. The V end was cut by 1 base, the J end by 1 base, with 9 bases between. The CDR3 consists of 14 residues. Germline V lookup: CDR1 DFQATT, CDR2 SNEGSKA (reference sequence). The CDR3 nucleotides read TGCAGTGCTAGAGGTGGGCAGGGCACAGATACGCAGTATTTT. Translating gives CSARGGQGTDTQYF.

V is TRBV14 and J is TRBJ2-1; D is undetermined. The CDR3 is 13 residues long. Germline CDR1 SGHDN, CDR2 FVKESK. V lost 0 bases to trimming and J lost 7 bases, with 7 bases between them. CDR3 coding DNA: TGTGCCAGCAGCCAAGATGGCCTAAATGAGCAGTTCTTC. Translated, it gives CASSQDGLNEQFF.